This entry lists 5 T cell receptor beta chains sequenced from one sample in a study of breast tumors, draining lymph nodes, adjacent tissues. In TCRdb, the multiplex PCR reads were re-called with MiXCR into one record per CDR3 protein. The data show about 220,000 distinct CDR3 sequences, with less than 40% seen just once and 3% to 4.5% held by the top ten. Samples came from axillary lymph nodes draining the breast cancer. Sequencing used axillary lymph node tissue. The source is a female donor with breast cancer. Some clones in this sample may be carry-over from other donors' samples.

The sample holds a few counts of this clonotype. The rearrangement uses TRBV18 and TRBJ1-2; D gene unclear. The V and J ends lost 4 bases and 0 bases respectively, with 9 bases between them. Germline CDR1 KGHSH, CDR2 LQKENI. The CDR3 totals 14 residues. The DNA for the CDR3 is TGTGCCAGCTCACTGGCCGGGCCTAACTATGGCTACACCTTC. The encoded protein is CASSLAGPNYGYTF.

This clonotype was counted at least ten times. The V and J genes are TRBV9 and TRBJ1-2; perhaps TRBD1 as D (6 bases). Trimming took 3 bases from V and 4 from J, leaving 13 bases between them. Germline assignment: CDR1 SGDLS and CDR2 YYNGEE. The CDR3 contains 14 residues. The CDR3 nucleotides are TGTGCCAGCAGCGCTTCCGGGGGCGTCTATGGCTACACCTTC. It codes for CASSASGGVYGYTF. The full variable domain, its missing parts supplied by reference TRBV9 and TRBJ1-2, is DSGVTQTPKHLITATGQRVTLRCSPRSGDLSVYWYQQSLDQGLQFLIQYYNGEERAKGNILERFSAQQFPDLHSELNLSSLELGDSALYFCASSASGGVYGYTFGSGTRLTVV.

This clonotype was observed many times. This sequence joins TRBV4-2 and TRBJ1-2; TRBD1 is a possible D gene (5 bases). Trimming shortened V by 4 bases and J by 5 bases, and 17 bases separated the two germline ends. The germline V gene encodes CDR1 LGHNA and CDR2 YNFKEQ. The length of the CDR3 is 15 residues. CDR3 region: CASSPNSDRPYGYTF. The DNA of the CDR3 is TGTGCCAGCAGCCCAAACTCTGACAGACCGTATGGCTACACCTTC.

This clonotype was seen at least ten times. This rearrangement joins TRBV7-9 to TRBJ2-5; 9 nucleotides agree with TRBD2. This CDR3 comprises 15 residues. Germline V CDR1 and CDR2: SEHNR, FQNEAQ (reference sequence). The trim removed 3 bases at V and 5 bases at J, leaving 7 bases unmatched. The CDR3 region has the DNA TGTGCCAGCAGCTTCTCGGCGGGGGGGCTGGAGACCCAGTACTTC. Translation: CASSFSAGGLETQYF.

At least ten counts were recorded for this clonotype. The CDR3 sequence is CATGGYNEQFF. The CDR3 DNA follows: TGTGCCACCGGTGGTTACAATGAGCAGTTCTTC. The rearrangement uses TRBV24-1 and TRBJ2-1, with D uncertain. This CDR3 has 11 amino acids. Per the germline V gene, CDR1 is KGHDR and CDR2 is SFDVKD. V gave up 9 bases and J gave up 4 bases, with 6 bases separating them.